The 5 T cell receptor beta chains in this list originate from one sample, sequenced in a study of control samples from healthy donors and cancer patients. TCRdb keeps only in-frame clones here, not all; method: immunoSEQ multiplex PCR. The repertoire holds 90,000 to 110,000 clones, with around nine tenths as singletons. Sample: blood. The source is a human donor in good health. The donor label of this sample is uncertain.

This chain joins TRBV25-1 and TRBJ2-7, with D maybe TRBD2 (7 bases). Per the germline V gene, CDR1 is MGHDK and CDR2 is SYGVNS. Trimming removed 8 bases from V and 3 bases from J, with 14 bases in between. The CDR3 is 13 amino acids. The CDR3 sequence is CASARGAGYEQYF. CDR3 in DNA: TGTGCCAGCGCCCGGGGGGCCGGCTACGAGCAGTACTTC.

The chain combines TRBV19 with TRBJ2-4; weak D call: TRBD2 (6 bases). CDR1 is LNHDA, CDR2 SQIVND, per germline (reference sequence). The CDR3 is 16 residues long. The V end was cut by 3 bases, the J end by 0 bases, with 12 bases between. As DNA, the CDR3 is TGTGCCAGTAGTATGAGACGGGAGCGAGCCAAAAACATTCAGTACTTC. It codes for CASSMRRERAKNIQYF.

This chain links TRBV7-3 with TRBJ2-3; TRBD1 aligns across 8 bases. The CDR3 has 14 amino acids. Trimming cost V 5 bases and J 2 bases; bases outside gene matches: 3. Germline-derived CDR1 and CDR2 are SGHTA and FQGTGA. The CDR3 region is CASSPDRDTDTQYF. The CDR3 DNA sequence: TGTGCCAGCAGCCCGGACAGGGACACAGATACGCAGTATTTT.

This chain connects TRBV7-3 to TRBJ1-2, with D tentatively TRBD1 (5 bases). This CDR3 has 13 amino acids. Germline V gene lookup returns CDR1 SGHTA and CDR2 FQGTGA. The V gene lost 6 bases and the J gene lost 4 bases, with 12 bases spanning the gap. CDR3 sequence (DNA): TGTGCCAGCAGTCAAGGGGTGACCTATGGCTACACCTTC. Translated, it gives CASSQGVTYGYTF.

The chain joins TRBV5-4 to TRBJ2-7; a possible D gene is TRBD1 (6 bases). With 0 bases removed from V and 5 bases from J, the gap between germline ends came to 6 bases. CDR1 and CDR2 from the germline V gene are SGHNT and YYREEE (reference sequence). The CDR3 spans 12 residues. CDR3 bases: TGTGCCAGCAGCTTGGCAGGGGACGAGCAGTACTTC. Translated: CASSLAGDEQYF. Combining the CDR3 with reference TRBV5-4 and TRBJ2-7 gives the whole variable domain ETGVTQSPTHLIKTRGQQVTLRCSSQSGHNTVSWYQQALGQGPQFIFQYYREEENGRGNFPPRFSGLQFPNYSSELNVNALELDDSALYLCASSLAGDEQYFGPGTRLTVT.